This T cell receptor beta chain is drawn from a study of CD8+ T cells in alopecia areata. Turning to the study itself: Dosing spanned 6 to 18 months on tofacitinib, then 6 months off drug.

The study, taken as a whole, reports: Sequences from scalp samples also cover resident alphabeta T cells of normal skin.

Extracted RNA was reverse transcribed into cDNA, the sequencing template. Some clones are missing from TCRdb's copy, which holds only in-frame ones; the method was immunoSEQ multiplex PCR. The sample lists 200,000 to 250,000 clones; about two thirds were seen once. Germline values: CDR1 MNHEY, CDR2 SVGAGI. The V gene lost 5 bases and the J gene lost 3 bases, with 13 bases spanning the gap. The CDR3 covers 14 residues. Of note for this clone: What it recognizes is unknown.

Samples from alopecia areata patients were lesional scalp punch biopsies and peripheral blood. The chain links TRBV6-5 to TRBJ2-5; D is uncertain. Sample: CD4+ T cells sorted from blood, taken at week 0. The TCR sequence derives from a human donor with alopecia areata. DNA for the CDR3: TGTGCCAGCAGTCCCTTGGGTGGGGAAGAGACCCAGTACTTC. Its translation: CASSPLGGEETQYF.